The next 18 T cell receptor beta chains were all read from a single sample in a study of blood T cells in healthy people across ages. Combining a sample-barcoded 5' primer with a J-beta primer mix, a second PCR ran for roughly 7 to 11 cycles. One entry per CDR3 protein, called by TCRdb with MiXCR from the 5' RACE reads. The data contain over a million distinct CDR3 sequences, roughly 24% of them singletons. The same data also went into a second study, on T cells of mothers and their children.

Sequenced material: blood. These receptors were collected from a girl aged 2 to 10 in good health.

This clonotype showed up many times. J is TRBJ2-7 and V is TRBV4-3; either TRBD1 or TRBD2 may supply D (5 bases each). Trimming shortened V by 0 bases and J by 6 bases, and 12 bases separated the two germline ends. CDR3 length equals 14 residues. Germline V gene lookup returns CDR1 LGHNA and CDR2 YSLEER. Here the CDR3 DNA reads TGCGCCAGCAGCCAAGACCTAGGGACGGCCGAGCAGTACTTC. It yields the protein CASSQDLGTAEQYF.

This clonotype occurred a few times. The junction differs from germline at one of its ends, possibly a read error. V and J are TRBV29-1 and TRBJ2-6; tentatively, D is TRBD1 (5 bases). This CDR3 contains 18 residues. The germline gives CDR1 SQVTM, CDR2 ANQGSEA. The CDR3 is CSVEWANTYYSGANVLTF. The CDR3 DNA is TGCAGCGTTGAGTGGGCAAACACTTACTACTCTGGGGCCAATGTCCTGACTTTC. Using reference TRBV29-1 and TRBJ2-6 for the parts outside the CDR3, the full variable domain is SAVISQKPSRDICQRGTSLTIQCQVDSQVTMMFWYRQQPGQSLTLIATANQGSEATYESGFVIDKFPISRPNLTFSTLTVSNMSPEDSSIYLCSVEWANTYYSGANVLTFGAGSRLTVL.

The chain uses TRBV4-3 and TRBJ2-5; no clear D gene. Trimming shortened V by 0 bases and J by 4 bases, and 12 bases separated the two germline ends. In germline, CDR1 is LGHNA, CDR2 YSLEER. The CDR3 extends over 15 amino acids. Here the CDR3 DNA reads TGCGCCAGCAGCCAAGATATGGATTTGGGAGAGACCCAGTACTTC. Its translation: CASSQDMDLGETQYF.

This clonotype has just a few counts. The chain is built from TRBV13 and TRBJ2-1; TRBD1 is a possible D gene (6 bases). Looked up from germline, CDR1 is PRHDT and CDR2 is FYEKMQ (reference sequence). The CDR3 has 16 residues. V was trimmed by 0 bases and J by 6 bases, leaving 15 bases between them. CDR3 in amino acids: CASSLGDRQPANEQFF. CDR3 nucleotide sequence: TGTGCCAGCAGCTTAGGCGACAGGCAGCCAGCCAATGAGCAGTTCTTC.

This chain links TRBV4-1 with TRBJ2-7, with D hard to call. Germline-derived CDR1 and CDR2 are MGHRA and YSYEKL. The V gene lost 1 base and the J gene lost 3 bases, with 13 bases spanning the gap. The CDR3 has 15 residues. The CDR3 sequence: CASSQGSNPNYEQYF. In DNA form, the CDR3 reads TGCGCCAGCAGCCAAGGGTCTAACCCAAACTACGAGCAGTACTTC.

This clonotype was seen a handful of times. This chain connects TRBV7-9 to TRBJ2-5, with 8 bases aligning to TRBD2. The J segment lost 7 bases and the V segment lost 7 bases, leaving 17 bases of the junction unmatched. This CDR3 is built from 16 residues. Per germline, CDR1 SEHNR and CDR2 FQNEAQ (reference sequence). The CDR3 nucleotides are TGTGCCAGCACCACGCGGGGGGCAGAAAAGAGATGGACCCAGTACTTC. Its protein is CASTTRGAEKRWTQYF. Complete variable domain (other parts from reference TRBV7-9 and TRBJ2-5): DTGVSQNPRHKITKRGQNVTFRCDPISEHNRLYWYRQTLGQGPEFLTYFQNEAQLEKSRLLSDRFSAERPKGSFSTLEIQRTEQGDSAMYLCASTTRGAEKRWTQYFGPGTRLLVL.

In this sample, this clonotype turned up a few times. This chain uses TRBV29-1 with TRBJ2-7; D not resolved. The CDR3 has 13 residues. Trimming cost V 8 bases and J 0 bases, with 14 bases left between them. Per germline, CDR1 SQVTM and CDR2 ANQGSEA. CDR3 in amino acids: CSTRTVSSYEQYF. Written as DNA, the CDR3 is TGCAGCACCCGGACGGTCAGCTCCTACGAGCAGTACTTC.

On this clonotype itself: As the CDR3 is not closed by the conserved phenylalanine or tryptophan, this likely results from a read error. The chain uses TRBV29-1 and TRBJ2-7; tentative D call: TRBD1 (6 bases). The length of the CDR3 is 16 residues. The V and J ends lost 7 bases and 4 bases respectively, with 26 bases between them. Germline V CDR1 and CDR2: SQVTM, ANQGSEA. CDR3 DNA sequence: TGCAGCGCCGAGGGGTCTTTGGCAGGGGATAGGTACGAGCAGTACCTC. It specifies CSAEGSLAGDRYEQYL.

The rearrangement links TRBV7-2 to TRBJ2-5; 7 bases align to TRBD1. V lost 5 bases and J lost 5; bases outside the gene matches: 5. There are 13 residues in the CDR3. Germline CDR1 reads SGHTA; CDR2 reads FQGNSA. In DNA, the CDR3 is TGTGCCAGCAGCCCGGACAGGTGGGAGACCCAGTACTTC. Protein product: CASSPDRWETQYF.

CDR3 coding DNA: TGTGCCACCAGTGATTTGCAATTTCGACAGGGCGCTGAAGCTTTCTTT. As protein: CATSDLQFRQGAEAFF. The rearrangement joins TRBV24-1 to TRBJ1-1; 7 bases line up with TRBD1. Per germline, CDR1 KGHDR and CDR2 SFDVKD. The CDR3 has 16 residues. Trimming removed 0 bases from V and 6 bases from J; junction bases left unmatched: 9.

This clonotype was seen at least ten times. The V gene is TRBV9, the J gene TRBJ2-2, with D possibly being TRBD1 (5 bases). Trimming left V 7 bases short and J 4 bases short, with 17 bases between. The CDR3 extends over 15 amino acids. Per germline, CDR1 SGDLS and CDR2 YYNGEE. This CDR3 reads CASAKVTGFTGELFF. CDR3 in DNA: TGTGCCAGCGCCAAGGTCACAGGCTTCACCGGGGAGCTGTTTTTT.

The V call is TRBV12-5, the J call TRBJ1-6; a possible D gene is TRBD1 (6 bases). Trimming cost V 0 bases and J 7 bases, with 10 bases left between them. The germline gives CDR1 LGHNT, CDR2 FRNRAP. The CDR3 is made up of 15 amino acids. Here the CDR3 reads CASGLVDSPNSPLHF. As DNA, the CDR3 is TGTGCTAGTGGTTTGGTGGACAGCCCGAATTCACCCCTCCACTTT.

This clonotype occurred a few times. The chain uses TRBV29-1 and TRBJ1-2, with a possible D match to TRBD1 (5 bases). CDR3 length: 12 residues. The V end was cut by 2 bases, the J end by 6 bases, with 10 bases between. CDR1 is SQVTM, CDR2 ANQGSEA, per germline. CDR3 residues: CSVEKQEDGYTF. DNA for the CDR3: TGCAGCGTTGAAAAACAGGAGGATGGCTACACCTTC.

The chain links TRBV20-1 to TRBJ2-3; 9 bases are a match to TRBD2. CDR3 length: 17 amino acids. J was trimmed by 6 bases and V by 1 base; bases with no gene match: 14. Germline assignment: CDR1 DFQATT and CDR2 SNEGSKA (reference sequence). The chain's CDR3 is CSARVRPTSGLADTQYF. CDR3 nucleotide sequence: TGCAGTGCTAGAGTACGGCCGACTAGCGGACTAGCTGATACGCAGTATTTT.

This clonotype was counted only a few times. The genes are TRBV29-1 and TRBJ2-1, with 7 bases matching TRBD1. This CDR3 is built from 15 residues. J lost 0 bases, V lost 8 bases, and 10 bases had no gene match. Germline lookup yields CDR1 SQVTM and CDR2 ANQGSEA. The CDR3, as DNA: TGCAGCTTCCAGACAGGGATGGGCTCCTACAATGAGCAGTTCTTC. Protein: CSFQTGMGSYNEQFF.

The chain combines TRBV18 with TRBJ2-3; 7 positions match TRBD1. With V trimmed by 2 bases and J by 7 bases, 12 bases remained unmatched. Germline V gene sequence: CDR1 KGHSH, CDR2 LQKENI. This CDR3 spans 16 amino acids. The CDR3 sequence: CASSPEDRLIVNTQYF. The CDR3 DNA sequence: TGTGCCAGCTCACCAGAGGACAGGCTCATCGTTAATACGCAGTATTTT. The whole variable domain, filled in from reference TRBV18 and TRBJ2-3, reads NAGVMQNPRHLVRRRGQEARLRCSPMKGHSHVYWYRQLPEEGLKFMVYLQKENIIDESGMPKERFSAEFPKEGPSILRIQQVVRGDSAAYFCASSPEDRLIVNTQYFGPGTRLTVL.

V usage is TRBV7-9 and J usage is TRBJ2-7; D gene unclear. Near its end, the DNA agrees better with TRBJ2-1, so the J call may be wrong. The CDR3 sequence is 15 residues long. Germline lookup yields CDR1 SEHNR and CDR2 FQNEAQ (reference sequence). The CDR3 region is CASGVRRLGDNEQFF. The CDR3 DNA is TGTGCCAGCGGCGTTCGAAGATTGGGCGACAATGAGCAGTTCTTC.

A few counts support this clonotype. V usage is TRBV20-1 and J usage is TRBJ2-7; D ambiguous. Germline CDR1 reads DFQATT; CDR2 reads SNEGSKA (reference sequence). V shed 6 bases and J shed 3 bases, with 9 bases lying between them. The CDR3 runs 11 residues. The CDR3 is CSAFQDYEQYF. CDR3 DNA sequence: TGCAGTGCATTTCAAGACTACGAGCAGTACTTC.